This TCR beta chain was sequenced in a study of T-cell reconstitution after alpha-beta-depleted transplantation in children. TCRbeta library construction was performed incorporating unique molecular identifiers. TCRdb redid the calling of the PCR reads with MiXCR, one entry per CDR3 protein. The sample has around 680,000 distinct CDR3 sequences; 15% to 20% are singletons. The sample holds a few counts of this clonotype. The germline V gene encodes CDR1 LGHDT and CDR2 YNNKEL (reference sequence). Trimming took off 0 bases at V and 9 bases at J, with 9 bases between the two ends. The CDR3 is 13 amino acids.

The sequences come from PBMCs from the stem cell graft donor, collected from the stem cell graft. The J gene is TRBJ2-1, the V gene TRBV3-1; D remains ambiguous. The receptor comes from a human donor who donated a stem cell graft to a child with acute myeloid leukemia. CDR3 nucleotides: TGTGCCAGCAGCCAAGAAAGGACGACTGAGCAGTTCTTC. This sequence encodes CASSQERTTEQFF.